The present TCR beta chain was sequenced within a study of blood T cell repertoires in COVID-19 (dated by TCRdb to about 2020). For the study in its entirety: Collaborator samples came from the United States, Italy and Spain and covered acute and convalescent phases of COVID-19. Samples came from the ongoing ImmuneRACE study (first 160 participants) plus 1,254 subjects from 6 global collaborators. A de-identified subject ID, COVID-19 status, age in years and sex were almost always included in the sample metadata. The repertoires were released in a freely available public database intended as a resource for research on the immune response to SARS-CoV-2. The prospective study material was composed of cDNA or gDNA derived from T cells, B-cell-depleted T cells, or PBMCs. The dataset comprised deeply sampled blood TCRbeta repertoires from subjects exposed to, actively infected with, or recovered from COVID-19. Where available, HLA class I and class II types were obtained from metadata supplied by the sample provider rather than from assay-based typing.

The full study reports these points: The quantity of clinical and demographic metadata differed by source and by participant and was supplied without curation.

There are 16 amino acids in the CDR3, from cysteine to phenylalanine inclusive. Left in the record is the CDR3 DNA by itself, 48 bases read in frame from the first base. V is pruned by 3 bases and J by 1 base, leaving 9 bases of the junction without a gene match. In the germline V gene, CDR1 corresponds to SGDLS and CDR2 to YYNGEE. Enrolling through a virtual design, the prospective study's participants ranged in age from roughly 18 to 89 years and lived across approximately 25 United States geographic areas. In the prospective study, participants were assigned to cohorts based on the clinical history participants reported in a screening survey and a study questionnaire. Mobile phlebotomists in the prospective study collected whole blood, serum and a nasopharyngeal or oropharyngeal swab from every participant. Participants in the prospective study had the option to provide additional blood draws and questionnaires over an approximately 2-month period. Before DNA extraction, prospective study blood samples were shipped either frozen or at room temperature.

A remark on this clone: Which antigen it targets is not known. Per-nucleotide qualities are absent, and no much larger clonotype sits a single base away.

TCRbeta CDR3 regions were amplified from genomic DNA by means of the immunoSEQ Assay, a bias-controlled multiplex PCR. As for how the authors treated the data: Nucleated cell counts per sample were estimated from amplification of reference gene primers within the assay. To quantify the absolute abundance of each unique TCRbeta CDR3 rearrangement, sequence reads were collapsed and filtered. Productive Simpson clonality was computed per sample as the square root of Simpson's diversity index over productive rearrangements. Sourced from immuneACCESS, this table was stored by TCRdb with only in-frame sequences that have V and J called. A share of the clones is absent; for the studies checked, an unresolved V gene accounts for under half, and the remainder has no known explanation. That table is the source of V, J and clone size, and D and trimming were worked out from the DNA. The sample records 200,000 or so clones, 80% to 90% of which are singletons. 3% to 4% of the sample comes from the top ten.

This TCR was sampled from a woman aged 40 to 50 with acute COVID-19. This sequence uses TRBV9 and TRBJ1-1; 7 central nucleotides agree with TRBD1. The sample taken for sequencing was PBMCs or T cells enriched from blood (not recorded which). The CDR3 protein is CASSATAGTANTEAFF. The nucleotide sequence is given as TGTGCCAGCAGCGCAACAGCCGGGACAGCGAACACTGAAGCTTTCTTT.